These 5 T cell receptor beta chains share one sample of origin, sequenced in a study of T cell changes during pregnancy in multiple sclerosis. TCRdb keeps only in-frame clones here, not all; method: immunoSEQ multiplex PCR. The table records about 40,000 clones, more than 90% of them present only once. Here the sequenced sample was CD4+ T cells from peripheral blood mononuclear cells, taken in the second trimester of pregnancy. These receptors came from a female donor in good health, enrolled as a control in a pregnancy study.

This clone was picked up one time. V usage is TRBV6-6 and J usage is TRBJ1-5; 9 bases fit TRBD1. V lost 5 bases, J lost 0 bases, and 2 bases stayed unmatched. Germline lookup yields CDR1 MNHNY and CDR2 SVGAGI (reference sequence). The CDR3 totals 15 residues. CDR3 DNA sequence: TGTGCCAGCAGTGACAGGGGGAATAGCAATCAGCCCCAGCATTTT. It translates to CASSDRGNSNQPQHF.

The chain combines TRBV29-1 with TRBJ2-1; 13 positions match TRBD2. The junction had 17 bases not matched to a gene; V was cut back by 1 base and J by 8 bases. The germline V gene encodes CDR1 SQVTM and CDR2 ANQGSEA. The CDR3 spans 19 residues. The CDR3 here is CSVEVRSPLTSGGAHEQFF. The CDR3 bases are TGCAGCGTTGAAGTTCGGTCCCCCCTCACTAGCGGGGGGGCCCATGAGCAGTTCTTC.

The genes are TRBV7-2 and TRBJ1-5; maybe TRBD1 (6 bases). The V gene lost 2 bases and the J gene lost 9 bases, with 11 bases spanning the gap. The germline CDR1 and CDR2 sequences are SGHTA and FQGNSA. This CDR3 has 13 amino acids. CDR3 DNA: TGTGCCAGCAGCTTACAGGGGTGGGGGCCCCAGCATTTT. Protein sequence: CASSLQGWGPQHF.

The J gene is TRBJ2-7, the V gene TRBV2; 7 nucleotides match TRBD2. Losses at the gene ends were 4 bases for V and 7 bases for J; bases not matched to a gene: 4. Germline V lookup: CDR1 SNHLY, CDR2 FYNNEI. This CDR3 has 12 residues. CDR3 loop: CASSGTSREQYF. Written as DNA, the CDR3 is TGTGCCAGCAGTGGGACTAGTAGGGAGCAGTACTTC.

The chain combines TRBV28 with TRBJ2-7; tentatively, D is TRBD1 (5 bases). Trimming shortened V by 3 bases and J by 3 bases, and 15 bases separated the two germline ends. The CDR3 is 15 residues long. CDR1 is MDHEN, CDR2 SYDVKM, per germline. CDR3 residues: CASSFARQGSYEQYF. Written as DNA, the CDR3 is TGTGCCAGCAGTTTCGCCAGGCAGGGCAGCTACGAGCAGTACTTC.